This TCR beta chain was sequenced in a study of cytomegalovirus exposure and HLA in healthy donors. Regarding this clone: Germline is not matched at one junction end, which may reflect a read error.

The germline V gene has CDR1 SSHAT and CDR2 FNYEAQ (reference sequence). The CDR3 length is 16 residues. The study ran its PCR with 60 Vbeta and 13 Jbeta primers. The protocol was immunoSEQ multiplex PCR, while the TCRdb copy is restricted to in-frame clones and leaves out a portion. This table holds 150,000 to 200,000 clones, 65% to 80% found once. This clonotype originated in a man aged 18 to 30 in good health and CMV-seropositive. The genes are TRBV7-7 and TRBJ2-5, with TRBD1 as a possible D gene (6 bases). Sequencing was done on a sample of PBMCs. The CDR3 coding sequence is TGTGCTAGCAGCGCCATCGGTGGGGGCGACCAAGAGACCCAGTACTTC. Translated: CASSAIGGGDQETQYF. The entire variable domain, with the rest obtained from reference TRBV7-7 and TRBJ2-5, is as follows: GAGVSQSPRYKVTKRGQDVTLRCDPISSHATLYWYQQALGQGPEFLTYFNYEAQPDKSGLPSDRFSAERPEGSISTLTIQRTEQRDSAMYRCASSAIGGGDQETQYFGPGTRLLVL.